Here is one T cell receptor (beta chain) with its context. The sample originates from a study of blood T cell repertoires in COVID-19. On the study more broadly: From the United States, Italy and Spain came samples of acute and convalescent COVID-19. T cells, B-cell-depleted T cells, or PBMCs supplied cDNA or gDNA.

The V segment lost 1 base and the J segment 0 bases; nucleotides outside the gene matches: 2. Germline CDR1 reads KGHSH; CDR2 reads LQKENI. CDR3 length: 15 amino acids. The authors' processing: Amplification with reference gene primers provided the estimates of nucleated cell counts. TCRdb's table, derived via immunoSEQ multiplex PCR, lists solely in-frame clones and lacks some. The V and J calls and clone size come from that table; D and trimming were worked out from the DNA. The data hold some 450,000 clones, with 88% observed a single time. This sequence originates from a woman in her forties or fifties with COVID-19, enrolled during active disease. This chain links TRBV18 with TRBJ1-2; 7 bases fit TRBD1. Source material: peripheral blood. CDR3 nucleotide sequence: TGTGCCAGCTCACCACAGGGGGCAACTAACTATGGCTACACCTTC. The encoded protein is CASSPQGATNYGYTF.